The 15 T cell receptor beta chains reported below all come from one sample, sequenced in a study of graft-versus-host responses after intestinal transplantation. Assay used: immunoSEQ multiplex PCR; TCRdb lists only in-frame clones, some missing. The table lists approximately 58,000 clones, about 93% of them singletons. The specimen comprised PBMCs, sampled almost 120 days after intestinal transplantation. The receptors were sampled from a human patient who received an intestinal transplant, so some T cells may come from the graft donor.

Here the CDR3 DNA reads TGTGCCAGCAGCCCGACGACAGGGTACTACACCGGGGAGCTGTTTTTT. It codes for CASSPTTGYYTGELFF. The chain carries TRBV14 and TRBJ2-2; 7 positions match TRBD1. The CDR3 is made up of 16 amino acids. Germline V gene data show CDR1 as SGHDN and CDR2 as FVKESK. V was pared by 4 bases and J by 3 bases, with 8 bases of the junction left unmatched.

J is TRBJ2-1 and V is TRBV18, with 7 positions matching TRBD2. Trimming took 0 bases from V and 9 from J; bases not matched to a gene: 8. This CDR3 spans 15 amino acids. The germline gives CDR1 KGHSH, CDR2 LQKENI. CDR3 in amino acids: CASSPPGGKMGEQFF. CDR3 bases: TGTGCCAGCTCACCACCCGGGGGGAAGATGGGTGAGCAGTTCTTC.

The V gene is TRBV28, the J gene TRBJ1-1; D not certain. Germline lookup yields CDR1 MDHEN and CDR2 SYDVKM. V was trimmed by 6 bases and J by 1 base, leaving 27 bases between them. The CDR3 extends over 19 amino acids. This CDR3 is CASRLNPYLPPRWNTEAFF. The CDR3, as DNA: TGTGCCAGCAGGCTTAACCCCTATCTACCCCCGAGATGGAACACTGAAGCTTTCTTT.

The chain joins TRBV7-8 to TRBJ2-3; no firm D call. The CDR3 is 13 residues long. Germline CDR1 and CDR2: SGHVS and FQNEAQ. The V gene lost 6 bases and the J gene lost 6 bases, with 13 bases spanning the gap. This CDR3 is CASSVIRADTQYF. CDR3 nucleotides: TGTGCCAGCAGTGTTATAAGGGCGGATACGCAGTATTTT. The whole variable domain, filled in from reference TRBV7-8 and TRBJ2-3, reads GAGVSQSPRYKVAKRGQDVALRCDPISGHVSLFWYQQALGQGPEFLTYFQNEAQLDKSGLPSDRFFAERPEGSVSTLKIQRTQQEDSAVYLCASSVIRADTQYFGPGTRLTVL.

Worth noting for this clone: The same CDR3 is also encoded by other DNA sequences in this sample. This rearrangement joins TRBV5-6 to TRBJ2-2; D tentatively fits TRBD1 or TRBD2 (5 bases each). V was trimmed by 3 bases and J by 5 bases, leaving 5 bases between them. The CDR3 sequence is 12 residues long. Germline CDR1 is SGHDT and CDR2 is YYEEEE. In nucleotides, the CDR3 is TGTGCCAGCAGCTGGGGGACCGGGGAGCTGTTTTTT. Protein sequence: CASSWGTGELFF.

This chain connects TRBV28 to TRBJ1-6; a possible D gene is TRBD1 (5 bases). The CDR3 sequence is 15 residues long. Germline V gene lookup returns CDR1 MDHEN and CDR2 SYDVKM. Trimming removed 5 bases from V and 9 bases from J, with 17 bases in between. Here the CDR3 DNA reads TGTGCCAGCAGTACTCCGGGACGGGGGAGTTCACCCCTCCACTTT. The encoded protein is CASSTPGRGSSPLHF. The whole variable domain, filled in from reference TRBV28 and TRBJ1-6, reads DVKVTQSSRYLVKRTGEKVFLECVQDMDHENMFWYRQDPGLGLRLIYFSYDVKMKEKGDIPEGYSVSREKKERFSLILESASTNQTSMYLCASSTPGRGSSPLHFGNGTRLTVT.

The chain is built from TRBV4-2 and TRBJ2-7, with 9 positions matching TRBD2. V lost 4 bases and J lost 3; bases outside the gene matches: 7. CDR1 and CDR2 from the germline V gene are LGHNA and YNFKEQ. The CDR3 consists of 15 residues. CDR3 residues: CASSPPGSGSYEQYF. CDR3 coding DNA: TGTGCCAGCAGCCCCCCGGGTAGCGGGAGCTACGAGCAGTACTTC.

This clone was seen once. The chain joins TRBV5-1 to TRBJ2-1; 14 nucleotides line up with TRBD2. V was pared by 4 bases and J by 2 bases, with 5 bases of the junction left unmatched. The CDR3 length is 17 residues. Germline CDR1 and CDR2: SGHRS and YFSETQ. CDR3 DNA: TGCGCCAGCAGCACGGGACTAGCGGGAGTAACCTACAATGAGCAGTTCTTC. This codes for CASSTGLAGVTYNEQFF.

This CDR3 is CSVEETGLNEQFF. CDR3 DNA: TGCAGCGTTGAAGAGACAGGCCTTAATGAGCAGTTCTTC. The chain carries TRBV29-1 and TRBJ2-1; possible D gene TRBD1, 6 bases. V was trimmed by 0 bases and J by 7 bases, leaving 10 bases between them. The V gene's germline CDR1 is SQVTM and CDR2 ANQGSEA. This CDR3 comprises 13 residues.

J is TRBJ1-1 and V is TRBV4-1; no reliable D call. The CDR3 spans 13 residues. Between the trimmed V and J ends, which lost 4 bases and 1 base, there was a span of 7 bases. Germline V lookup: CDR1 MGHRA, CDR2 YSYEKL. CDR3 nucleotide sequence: TGCGCCAGCAGCCCACCGGAGAACACTGAAGCTTTCTTT. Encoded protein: CASSPPENTEAFF.

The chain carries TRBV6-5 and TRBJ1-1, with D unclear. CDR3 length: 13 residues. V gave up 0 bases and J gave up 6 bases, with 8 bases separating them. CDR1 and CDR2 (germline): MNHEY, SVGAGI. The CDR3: CASSYSARAEAFF. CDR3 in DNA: TGTGCCAGCAGTTACTCGGCACGGGCTGAAGCTTTCTTT.

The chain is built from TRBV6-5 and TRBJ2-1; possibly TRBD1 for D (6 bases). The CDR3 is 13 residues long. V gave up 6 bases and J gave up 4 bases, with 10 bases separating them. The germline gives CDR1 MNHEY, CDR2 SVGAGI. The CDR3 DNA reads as TGTGCCAGCAGGAAGGGGGTATACAATGAGCAGTTCTTC. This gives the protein CASRKGVYNEQFF.

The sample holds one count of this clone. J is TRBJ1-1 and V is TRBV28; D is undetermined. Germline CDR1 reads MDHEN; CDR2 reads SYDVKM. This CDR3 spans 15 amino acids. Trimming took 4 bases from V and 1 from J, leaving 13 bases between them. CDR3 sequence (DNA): TGTGCCAGCAGTTCAATTAGCCTTTGGAACACTGAAGCTTTCTTT. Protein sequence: CASSSISLWNTEAFF.

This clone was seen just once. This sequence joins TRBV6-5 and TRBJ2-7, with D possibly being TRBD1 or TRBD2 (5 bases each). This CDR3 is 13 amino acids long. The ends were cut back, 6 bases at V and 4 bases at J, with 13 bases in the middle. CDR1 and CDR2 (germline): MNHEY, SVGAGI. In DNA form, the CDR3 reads TGTGCCAGCAGCGGGACGCCGACTTACGAGCAGTACTTC. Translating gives CASSGTPTYEQYF.

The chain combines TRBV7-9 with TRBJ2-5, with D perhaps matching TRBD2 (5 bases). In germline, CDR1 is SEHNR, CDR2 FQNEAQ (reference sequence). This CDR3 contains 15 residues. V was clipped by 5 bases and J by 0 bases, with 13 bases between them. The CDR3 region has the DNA TGTGCCAGCAGCCGTTCTTCGGACTACCAAGAGACCCAGTACTTC. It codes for CASSRSSDYQETQYF.